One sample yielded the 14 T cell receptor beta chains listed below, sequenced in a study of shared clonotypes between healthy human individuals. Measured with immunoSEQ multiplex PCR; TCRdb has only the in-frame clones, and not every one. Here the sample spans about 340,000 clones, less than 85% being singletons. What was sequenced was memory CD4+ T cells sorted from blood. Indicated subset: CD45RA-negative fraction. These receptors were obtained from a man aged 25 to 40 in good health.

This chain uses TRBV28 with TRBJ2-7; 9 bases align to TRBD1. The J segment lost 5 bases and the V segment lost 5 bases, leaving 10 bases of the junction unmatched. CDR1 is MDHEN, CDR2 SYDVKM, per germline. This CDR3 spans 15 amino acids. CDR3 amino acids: CASSTSGTGFHEQYF. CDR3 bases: TGTGCCAGCAGTACCTCCGGGACAGGGTTCCACGAGCAGTACTTC.

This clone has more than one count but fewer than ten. As DNA, the CDR3 is TGTGCCAGTAGATCGGACAGTGACACTGAAGCTTTCTTT. Encoded protein: CASRSDSDTEAFF. The V call is TRBV19, the J call TRBJ1-1, with D possibly TRBD1 on 6 matching bases. The CDR3 length is 13 residues. Trimming removed 6 bases from V and 3 bases from J, with 11 bases in between. Germline V CDR1 and CDR2: LNHDA, SQIVND (reference sequence).

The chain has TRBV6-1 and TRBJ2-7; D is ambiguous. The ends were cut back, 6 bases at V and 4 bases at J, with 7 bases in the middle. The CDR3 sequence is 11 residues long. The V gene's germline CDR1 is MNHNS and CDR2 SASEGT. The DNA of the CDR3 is TGTGCCAGCAGCTTGGTGTACGAGCAGTACTTC. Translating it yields CASSLVYEQYF.

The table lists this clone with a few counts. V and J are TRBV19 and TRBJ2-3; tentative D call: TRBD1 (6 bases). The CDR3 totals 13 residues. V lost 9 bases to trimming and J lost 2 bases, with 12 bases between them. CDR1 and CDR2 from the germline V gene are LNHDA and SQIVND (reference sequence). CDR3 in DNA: TGTGCCAGCAATAACAGGGCCACAGATACGCAGTATTTT. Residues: CASNNRATDTQYF. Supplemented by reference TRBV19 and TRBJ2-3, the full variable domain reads DGGITQSPKYLFRKEGQNVTLSCEQNLNHDAMYWYRQDPGQGLRLIYYSQIVNDFQKGDIAEGYSVSREKKESFPLTVTSAQKNPTAFYLCASNNRATDTQYFGPGTRLTVL.

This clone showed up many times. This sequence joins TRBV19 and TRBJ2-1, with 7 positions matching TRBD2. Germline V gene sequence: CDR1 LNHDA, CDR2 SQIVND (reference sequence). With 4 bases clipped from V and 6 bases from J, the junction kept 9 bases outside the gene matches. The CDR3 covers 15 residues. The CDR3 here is CASSRTGTTSNEQFF. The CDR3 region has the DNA TGTGCCAGTAGTAGGACCGGGACTACCTCCAATGAGCAGTTCTTC.

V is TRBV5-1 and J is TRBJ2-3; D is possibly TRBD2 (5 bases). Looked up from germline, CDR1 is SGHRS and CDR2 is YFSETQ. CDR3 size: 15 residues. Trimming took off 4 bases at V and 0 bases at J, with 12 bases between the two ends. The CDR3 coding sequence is TGCGCCAGCAGCAGGACTGGCACTAGCACAGATACGCAGTATTTT. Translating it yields CASSRTGTSTDTQYF.

Here the CDR3 reads CASSRPIDEKLFF. The CDR3 nucleotides are TGTGCCAGCAGCCGCCCAATTGATGAAAAACTGTTTTTT. This rearrangement joins TRBV5-6 to TRBJ1-4; D ambiguous. The CDR3 has 13 residues. CDR1 SGHDT and CDR2 YYEEEE come from the germline V gene. Trimming took off 4 bases at V and 6 bases at J, with 10 bases between the two ends.

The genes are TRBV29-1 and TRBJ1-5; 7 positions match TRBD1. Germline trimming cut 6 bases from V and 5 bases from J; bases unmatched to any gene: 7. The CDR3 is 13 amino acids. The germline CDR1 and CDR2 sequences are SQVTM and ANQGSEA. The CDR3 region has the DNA TGCAGCGTCGCCCAGGGGGGGGATCAGCCCCAGCATTTT. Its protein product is CSVAQGGDQPQHF.

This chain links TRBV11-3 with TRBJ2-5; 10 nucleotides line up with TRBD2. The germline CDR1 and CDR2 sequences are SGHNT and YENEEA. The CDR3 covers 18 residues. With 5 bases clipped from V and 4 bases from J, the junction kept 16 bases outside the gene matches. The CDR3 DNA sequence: TGTGCCAGCAGCCTTGGGAGCCTAGCGGGAGAGAGAGGAGAGACCCAGTACTTC. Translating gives CASSLGSLAGERGETQYF.

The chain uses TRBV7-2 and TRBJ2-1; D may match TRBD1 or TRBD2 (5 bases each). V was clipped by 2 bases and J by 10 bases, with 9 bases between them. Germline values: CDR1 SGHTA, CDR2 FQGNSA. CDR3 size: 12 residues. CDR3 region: CASSLMGEEQFF. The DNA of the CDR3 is TGTGCCAGCAGCTTAATGGGGGAGGAGCAGTTCTTC.

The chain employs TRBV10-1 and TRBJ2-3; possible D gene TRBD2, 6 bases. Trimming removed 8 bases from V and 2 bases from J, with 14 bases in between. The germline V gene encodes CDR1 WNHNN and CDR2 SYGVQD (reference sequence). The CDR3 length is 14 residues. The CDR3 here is CASQPTRDTDTQYF. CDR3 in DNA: TGCGCCAGCCAACCGACTAGAGACACAGATACGCAGTATTTT.

The CDR3 reads CASSSSTGAYNEQFF. In nucleotides, the CDR3 is TGTGCCAGCAGCTCTTCGACAGGGGCCTACAATGAGCAGTTCTTC. This chain joins TRBV5-4 and TRBJ2-1; 8 bases map to TRBD1. V was clipped by 3 bases and J by 2 bases; unmatched bases: 4. Per the germline V gene, CDR1 is SGHNT and CDR2 is YYREEE (reference sequence). CDR3 size: 15 residues.

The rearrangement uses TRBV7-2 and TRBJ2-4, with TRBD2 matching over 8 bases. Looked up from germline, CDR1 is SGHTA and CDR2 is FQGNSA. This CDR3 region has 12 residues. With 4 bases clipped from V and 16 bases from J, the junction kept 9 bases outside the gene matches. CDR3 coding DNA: TGTGCCAGCAGCTATCCGGGACTAGGGAAATACTTC. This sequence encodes CASSYPGLGKYF.

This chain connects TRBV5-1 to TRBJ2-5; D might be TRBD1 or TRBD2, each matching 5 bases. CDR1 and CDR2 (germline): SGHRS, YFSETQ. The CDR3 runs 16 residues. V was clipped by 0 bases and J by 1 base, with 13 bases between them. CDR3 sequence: CASSLARDPIQETQYF. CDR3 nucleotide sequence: TGCGCCAGCAGCTTGGCCCGGGACCCCATCCAAGAGACCCAGTACTTC.